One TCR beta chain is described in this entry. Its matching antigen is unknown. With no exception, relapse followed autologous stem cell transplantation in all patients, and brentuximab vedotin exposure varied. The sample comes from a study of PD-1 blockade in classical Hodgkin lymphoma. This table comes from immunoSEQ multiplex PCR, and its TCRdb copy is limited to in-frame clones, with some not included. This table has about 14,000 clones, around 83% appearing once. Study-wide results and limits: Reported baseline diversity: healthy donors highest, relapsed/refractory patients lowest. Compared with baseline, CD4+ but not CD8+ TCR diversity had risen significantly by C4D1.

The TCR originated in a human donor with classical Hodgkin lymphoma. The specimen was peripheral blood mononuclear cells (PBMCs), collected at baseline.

CDR3 DNA: TGTGCCAGCAGCTTACAGGCGAACACTGAAGCTTTCTTT. Its translation is CASSLQANTEAFF. The chain has TRBV7-8 and TRBJ1-1; D unresolved. This CDR3 is built from 13 residues. The germline gives CDR1 SGHVS, CDR2 FQNEAQ. Deletions cut 2 bases from V and 1 base from J, with 5 bases between.